This TCR beta chain was profiled in a study of blood T cell repertoires in COVID-19. This CDR3 has 16 amino acids. Germline CDR1 SGDLS, CDR2 YYNGEE. The V end was cut by 4 bases, the J end by 4 bases, with 20 bases between. The study assigned cohorts using participant-reported clinical history. The study counted Cohort 3 donors as recovered given two negative PCRs, clearance, or symptom resolution. How the authors handled the data: Researchers report that nucleated cell counts were estimated from reference gene primer amplification. TCRdb keeps only in-frame clones here, not all; method: immunoSEQ multiplex PCR. D and trimming were read from the DNA, whereas the V and J calls and clone size are those reported in that table. This table has 190,000 or so clones, roughly 87% appearing once.

The rearrangement joins TRBV9 to TRBJ1-2; a possible D gene is TRBD1 (6 bases). The clonotype originates from a woman aged 30 to 39 who had recovered from COVID-19. The sample was PBMCs or T cells enriched from blood (not recorded which). CDR3 sequence reads: CASSILGTLQGYGYTF. CDR3 DNA: TGTGCCAGCAGCATACTTGGGACATTACAGGGCTATGGCTACACCTTC.